These 24 T cell receptor beta chains came from one sample sequenced in a study of cytomegalovirus exposure and HLA in healthy donors. 60 Vbeta and 13 Jbeta primers were used in PCR. Profiling relied on immunoSEQ multiplex PCR, and the TCRdb table lists in-frame clones only, not all of them. The data contain 150,000 to 200,000 clones, approximately 71% of them singletons. Sequenced: PBMCs. These receptors were obtained from a woman between 35 and 50 years old in good health and CMV-seropositive.

V usage is TRBV11-3 and J usage is TRBJ2-1, with 8 bases aligning to TRBD2. J gave up 4 bases and V 6 bases, and 8 bases lay outside the gene matches. CDR3 length: 15 amino acids. CDR1 is SGHNT and CDR2 is YENEEA in the germline V gene. CDR3 bases: TGTGCCAGCAGTCAAACTAGCGGCAAATACAATGAGCAGTTCTTC. Its protein is CASSQTSGKYNEQFF.

The chain couples TRBV5-8 to TRBJ2-1; D is perhaps TRBD2 (6 bases). Germline V gene data show CDR1 as SGHTS and CDR2 as YDEGEE. The CDR3 contains 17 residues. V lost 3 bases and J lost 9, with 25 bases in between. CDR3 coding DNA: TGTGCCAGCAGCTCGAAGCTCCGGGGCTTAATGGGGGGTGAGCAGTTCTTC. Protein: CASSSKLRGLMGGEQFF.

The CDR3 DNA reads as TGCGCCAGCAGCACGGACAGGGACGAGACCCAGTACTTC. Amino acids: CASSTDRDETQYF. The J gene is TRBJ2-5, the V gene TRBV5-1, with 8 bases aligning to TRBD1. The CDR3 loop spans 13 amino acids. The V gene end was trimmed by 4 bases and the J gene end by 5 bases; junction bases not matched to a gene: 4. CDR1 is SGHRS and CDR2 is YFSETQ in the germline V gene. The full variable domain, with the rest looked up from reference TRBV5-1 and TRBJ2-5, is KAGVTQTPRYLIKTRGQQVTLSCSPISGHRSVSWYQQTPGQGLQFLFEYFSETQRNKGNFPGRFSGRQFSNSRSEMNVSTLELGDSALYLCASSTDRDETQYFGPGTRLLVL.

This clone was detected a few times. The chain recombines TRBV19 with TRBJ1-1; the match to TRBD1 covers 7 bases. V was clipped by 4 bases and J by 1 base; unmatched bases: 3. The CDR3 runs 14 residues. From germline, CDR1 is LNHDA and CDR2 SQIVND (reference sequence). CDR3 DNA sequence: TGTGCCAGTAGTACCAGGACAGGGAACACTGAAGCTTTCTTT. The encoded protein is CASSTRTGNTEAFF.

V is TRBV5-1 and J is TRBJ2-5; 14 bases are shared with TRBD2. The CDR3 loop spans 16 amino acids. After removal of 5 bases from V and 4 bases from J, the junction contained 7 bases not matched to a gene. Germline CDR1 is SGHRS and CDR2 is YFSETQ. CDR3 sequence (DNA): TGCGCCAGCAGTCGGGGACTAGCGGGGGATCTAGAGACCCAGTACTTC. It translates to CASSRGLAGDLETQYF.

This clone was detected only once. The chain has TRBV27 and TRBJ2-5; 7 positions match TRBD2. Trimming removed 6 bases from V and 4 bases from J; junction bases left unmatched: 5. Germline V gene lookup returns CDR1 MNHEY and CDR2 SMNVEV (reference sequence). CDR3 length equals 13 residues. As DNA, the CDR3 is TGTGCCAGCAGCACCGGGAGGCGAGAGACCCAGTACTTC. Its translation: CASSTGRRETQYF.

The J gene is TRBJ2-7, the V gene TRBV7-3; TRBD1 is a possible D gene (6 bases). Germline V gives CDR1 SGHTA, CDR2 FQGTGA. V gave up 0 bases and J gave up 2 bases, with 8 bases separating them. The CDR3 consists of 14 residues. Here the CDR3 DNA reads TGTGCCAGCAGCTTAACAGGGGGAGCCTACGAGCAGTACTTC. This encodes CASSLTGGAYEQYF. Complete variable domain (other parts from reference TRBV7-3 and TRBJ2-7): GAGVSQTPSNKVTEKGKYVELRCDPISGHTALYWYRQSLGQGPEFLIYFQGTGAADDSGLPNDRFFAVRPEGSVSTLKIQRTERGDSAVYLCASSLTGGAYEQYFGPGTRLTVT.

The chain joins TRBV4-3 to TRBJ2-3; 12 bases fit TRBD2. CDR1 is LGHNA and CDR2 is YSLEER in the germline V gene. The CDR3 contains 19 residues. J gave up 4 bases and V 0 bases, and 11 bases lay outside the gene matches. The CDR3 DNA is TGCGCCAGCAGCCAAGATCGGGTAGGACTAGCGGGATCGGCAGATACGCAGTATTTT. It specifies CASSQDRVGLAGSADTQYF.

This chain joins TRBV29-1 and TRBJ2-7; tentative D call: TRBD2 (5 bases). Trimming left V 4 bases short and J 4 bases short, with 17 bases between. The CDR3 is 14 residues long. Germline values: CDR1 SQVTM, CDR2 ANQGSEA. Here the CDR3 DNA reads TGCAGCGTTGCTCTGCGGGCAAGATCTTACGAGCAGTACTTC. As protein: CSVALRARSYEQYF.

The chain joins TRBV18 to TRBJ1-5; D may be TRBD1 (6 bases). V was cut by 3 bases and J by 7 bases, with 16 bases left in between. Per the germline V gene, CDR1 is KGHSH and CDR2 is LQKENI. CDR3 length equals 15 residues. The CDR3 nucleotides read TGTGCCAGCTCACCTGACGCAGGGGTAGGCCAGCCCCAGCATTTT. Translation gives CASSPDAGVGQPQHF.

This clone appeared once. The chain couples TRBV5-1 to TRBJ2-7; 8 bases are a match to TRBD1. V lost 0 bases and J lost 7; bases outside the gene matches: 12. The CDR3 covers 16 residues. CDR1 is SGHRS and CDR2 is YFSETQ in the germline V gene. CDR3 sequence reads: CASSLVGRGLLGEQYF. The CDR3, as DNA: TGCGCCAGCAGCTTGGTAGGCAGGGGGCTTCTTGGGGAGCAGTACTTC.

This clone came up a few times. This sequence joins TRBV4-1 and TRBJ2-7; 10 nucleotides align to TRBD2. Germline lookup yields CDR1 MGHRA and CDR2 YSYEKL. V gave up 0 bases and J gave up 3 bases; unmatched junction bases: 2. The CDR3 has 15 residues. The CDR3, as DNA: TGCGCCAGCAGCCAAGAAGCGGGAGGGATCTACGAGCAGTACTTC. It yields the protein CASSQEAGGIYEQYF.

About this clone itself: A read error may account for a junction end that differs from germline. The chain uses TRBV28 and TRBJ2-2; 14 bases map to TRBD2. The germline CDR1 and CDR2 sequences are MDHEN and SYDVKM. This CDR3 region has 14 residues. The CDR3, as DNA: TGTGCCAGCAGTTTAGGACTAGCGGGAGGCCCTAAGATTTTT. The encoded protein is CASSLGLAGGPKIF.

The V gene is TRBV28, the J gene TRBJ2-4, with 9 bases lining up with TRBD1. The CDR3 sequence is 15 residues long. With 3 bases clipped from V and 4 bases from J, the junction kept 4 bases outside the gene matches. Germline lookup yields CDR1 MDHEN and CDR2 SYDVKM. CDR3 loop: CASSFTGTGKNIQYF. The CDR3 DNA sequence: TGTGCCAGCAGTTTTACAGGGACAGGGAAAAACATTCAGTACTTC.

The V and J genes are TRBV28 and TRBJ2-3; D not resolved. This CDR3 comprises 15 residues. V was clipped by 3 bases and J by 1 base, with 11 bases between them. CDR1 is MDHEN and CDR2 is SYDVKM in the germline V gene. CDR3 region: CASSFPTGGTDTQYF. The CDR3 nucleotides read TGTGCCAGCAGTTTCCCAACCGGAGGCACAGATACGCAGTATTTT.

The CDR3 is CASTRIGTGGKGDTQYF. CDR3 coding DNA: TGTGCCAGCACCCGGATCGGGACAGGGGGCAAAGGAGATACGCAGTATTTT. This sequence joins TRBV2 and TRBJ2-3; 12 nucleotides agree with TRBD1. This CDR3 spans 17 amino acids. Looked up from germline, CDR1 is SNHLY and CDR2 is FYNNEI. V dropped 7 bases and J dropped 5; count of bases not matched to a gene: 13.

The chain is built from TRBV28 and TRBJ1-5; 8 bases line up with TRBD1. In germline, CDR1 is MDHEN, CDR2 SYDVKM. The V and J ends lost 6 bases and 6 bases, in that order; junction bases with no gene match: 7. The CDR3 length is 14 residues. CDR3 DNA sequence: TGTGCCAGCAGATTGTCAGGGGGCGGTCAGCCCCAGCATTTT. Amino acids: CASRLSGGGQPQHF.

This chain joins TRBV6-6 and TRBJ2-7, with 10 positions matching TRBD2. Trimming removed 5 bases from V and 0 bases from J; junction bases left unmatched: 4. The germline V gene has CDR1 MNHNY and CDR2 SVGAGI (reference sequence). The CDR3 spans 15 residues. This CDR3 is CASSTTSGASYEQYF. DNA of the CDR3: TGTGCCAGCAGTACCACTAGCGGGGCCTCCTACGAGCAGTACTTC.

V and J are TRBV28 and TRBJ1-1; 9 bases match TRBD1. The CDR3 runs 15 residues. CDR1 and CDR2 from the germline V gene are MDHEN and SYDVKM. Losses at the gene ends were 5 bases for V and 4 bases for J; bases not matched to a gene: 8. CDR3 sequence reads: CASSRWGQGLTEAFF. CDR3 DNA: TGTGCCAGCAGTCGGTGGGGACAGGGTCTCACTGAAGCTTTCTTT.

Worth noting for this clone: One end of the junction is discordant with germline, which a read error may explain. The V gene is TRBV7-6, the J gene TRBJ1-1; 7 bases map to TRBD1. The germline CDR1 and CDR2 sequences are SGHVS and FNYEAQ. The CDR3 spans 15 residues. DNA for the CDR3: TGTGCCAGCAGCTTGGGACAGCCTAAGAACACTGGAGCTTTCTTT. As protein: CASSLGQPKNTGAFF.

The genes are TRBV6-1 and TRBJ2-5; 14 nucleotides align to TRBD2. Matching the DNA end better, TRBJ2-7 makes the J call doubtful. CDR3 size: 15 residues. Germline V gene data show CDR1 as MNHNS and CDR2 as SASEGT. The CDR3 DNA follows: TGTGCCAGCGGGGGGACTAGCGGGAGTTCCTACGAGCAGTACTTC. Translation: CASGGTSGSSYEQYF.

The V call is TRBV5-4, the J call TRBJ2-7, with 15 nucleotides matching TRBD2. The CDR3 length is 16 residues. Looked up from germline, CDR1 is SGHNT and CDR2 is YYREEE (reference sequence). The V segment lost 3 bases and the J segment 6 bases; nucleotides outside the gene matches: 7. The CDR3 bases are TGTGCCAGCAGCTCGCGGGAGGGACTAGCGGGAGGCGAGCAGTACTTC. Residues: CASSSREGLAGGEQYF.

This clone was detected once. This chain links TRBV7-9 with TRBJ1-4, with no clear D. Trimming took off 3 bases at V and 5 bases at J, with 13 bases between the two ends. This CDR3 is built from 15 residues. Germline CDR1 SEHNR, CDR2 FQNEAQ (reference sequence). The CDR3 here is CASSFTRQPNEKLFF. Written as DNA, the CDR3 is TGTGCCAGCAGCTTCACCAGGCAACCAAATGAAAAACTGTTTTTT.

This clone was recorded only once. The chain joins TRBV7-2 to TRBJ2-7, with D unclear. Germline loops: CDR1 SGHTA, CDR2 FQGNSA. This CDR3 is built from 12 residues. V lost 5 bases and J lost 2, with 7 bases in between. The CDR3 reads CASSTDTYEQYF. Written as DNA, the CDR3 is TGTGCCAGCAGCACCGACACCTACGAGCAGTACTTC.